There are a few counts of the clone carrying this TCR beta chain. These data originate in a study of blood T cells in healthy people across ages. Per sample, no less than 5 micrograms of total RNA were extracted. PCR was performed a second time for 7 to 11 cycles using a sample-barcoded 5' primer and a J-beta primer mix. Every individual sample yielded 2.5 million or more paired-end reads (each containing CDR3). Each CDR3 protein gets one entry after TCRdb re-called the 5' RACE reads with MiXCR. Among about 1.6 million distinct CDR3 sequences, almost 35% were seen once, and the ten largest hold roughly 12%. The CDR3 contains 13 residues. The V end lost 3 bases, the J end lost 6 bases, and 8 bases lay between the germline ends.

This chain uses TRBV12-3 or TRBV12-4 with TRBJ2-2; D is undetermined. Sequenced material: blood. This TCR came from a woman between 25 and 40 years old in good health. The CDR3 is CASSLWNPGELFF. As DNA, the CDR3 is TGTGCCAGCAGTTTGTGGAATCCCGGGGAGCTGTTTTTT.